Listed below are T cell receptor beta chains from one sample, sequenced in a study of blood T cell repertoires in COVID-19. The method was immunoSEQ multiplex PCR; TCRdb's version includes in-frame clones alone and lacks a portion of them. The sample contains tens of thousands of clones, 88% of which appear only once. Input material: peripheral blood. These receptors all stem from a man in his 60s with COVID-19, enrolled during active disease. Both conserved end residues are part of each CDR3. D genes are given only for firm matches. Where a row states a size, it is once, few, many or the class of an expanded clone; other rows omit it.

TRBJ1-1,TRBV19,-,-,CASSVGGTRDTEAFF,TGTGCCAGTAGTGTTGGCGGGACCCGAGACACTGAAGCTTTCTTT
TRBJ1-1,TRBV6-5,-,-,CASSYSGQFPDTEAFF,TGTGCCAGCAGTTACAGCGGACAGTTTCCGGACACTGAAGCTTTCTTT
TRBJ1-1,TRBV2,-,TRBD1,CASSDSRTTGRTEAFF,TGTGCCAGCAGTGATTCACGCACGACAGGGCGGACTGAAGCTTTCTTT
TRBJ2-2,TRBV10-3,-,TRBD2,CATSGLASNTGELFF,TGTGCCACTTCGGGACTAGCGAGTAACACCGGGGAGCTGTTTTTT
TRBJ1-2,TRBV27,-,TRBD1,CASTPRQGLYGYTF,TGTGCCAGTACCCCTCGACAGGGCCTCTATGGCTACACCTTC
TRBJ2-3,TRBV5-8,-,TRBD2,CASSLVIAGADTQYF,TGTGCCAGCAGCTTAGTGATAGCGGGAGCAGATACGCAGTATTTT
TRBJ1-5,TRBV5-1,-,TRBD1,CASSLGTVSNQPQHF,TGCGCCAGCAGCCTGGGGACAGTTAGCAATCAGCCCCAGCATTTT
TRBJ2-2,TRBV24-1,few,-,CATEVENTGELFF,TGTGCCACCGAGGTAGAGAACACCGGGGAGCTGTTTTTT
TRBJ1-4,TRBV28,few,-,CASSNIQLGGEKLFF,TGTGCCAGCAGCAACATCCAGCTGGGAGGCGAAAAACTGTTTTTT
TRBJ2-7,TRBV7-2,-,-,CASSLTYEQYF,TGTGCCAGCAGCCTAACCTACGAGCAGTACTTC
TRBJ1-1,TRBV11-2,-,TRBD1,CASTPQGGGTEAFF,TGTGCCAGCACCCCCCAGGGGGGAGGCACTGAAGCTTTCTTT
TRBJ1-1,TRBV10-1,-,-,CASSVIKGLMNTEAFF,TGCGCCAGCAGTGTTATAAAAGGACTGATGAACACTGAAGCTTTCTTT
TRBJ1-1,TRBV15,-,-,CATSRKNRADTEAFF,TGTGCCACCAGCAGAAAAAACAGGGCGGACACTGAAGCTTTCTTT
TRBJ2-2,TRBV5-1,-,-,CASSLEVSVGGGELFF,TGCGCCAGCAGCTTGGAAGTTAGCGTTGGCGGCGGGGAGCTGTTTTTT
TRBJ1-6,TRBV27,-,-,CASSLSRNSPLHF,TGTGCCAGCAGTTTATCCCGGAATTCACCCCTCCACTTT
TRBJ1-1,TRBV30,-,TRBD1,CAWRRQGATEAFF,TGTGCCTGGAGGCGACAGGGGGCCACTGAAGCTTTCTTT
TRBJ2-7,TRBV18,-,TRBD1,CASSSDRGPSYEQYF,TGTGCCAGCTCATCCGACAGGGGGCCGTCCTACGAGCAGTACTTC
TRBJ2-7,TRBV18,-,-,CASTGGNEQYF,TGTGCCAGCACCGGAGGGAACGAGCAGTACTTC
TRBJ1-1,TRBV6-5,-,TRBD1,CASSTDRGRNEAFF,TGTGCCAGCAGTACGGACAGGGGGAGGAATGAAGCTTTCTTT
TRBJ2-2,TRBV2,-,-,CASSAGLTGELFF,TGTGCCAGCAGTGCGGGTCTCACCGGGGAGCTGTTTTTT
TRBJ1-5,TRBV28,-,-,CASSEGGLQPQHF,TGTGCCAGCAGCGAGGGGGGGCTTCAGCCCCAGCATTTT
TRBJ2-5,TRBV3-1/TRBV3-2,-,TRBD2,CASSQDLAGGRFGETQYF,TGTGCCAGCAGCCAAGATCTTGCGGGAGGGCGATTCGGAGAGACCCAGTACTTC
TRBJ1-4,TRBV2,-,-,CASSFLEVEKLFF,TGTGCCAGCAGTTTCCTGGAGGTTGAAAAACTGTTTTTT
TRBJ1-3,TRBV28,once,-,CATLWPGNTIYF,TGTGCCACCCTCTGGCCTGGAAACACCATATATTTT
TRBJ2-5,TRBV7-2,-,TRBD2,CASSLLVTAGVGLTQYF,TGTGCCAGCAGCTTATTGGTCACGGCGGGAGTCGGTTTGACCCAGTACTTC
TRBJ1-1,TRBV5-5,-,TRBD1,CASSFRTGEAFF,TGTGCCAGCAGCTTCCGGACAGGGGAAGCTTTCTTT
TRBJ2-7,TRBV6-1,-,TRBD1,CASLGDRNYEQYF,TGTGCCAGCCTTGGGGACAGAAACTACGAGCAGTACTTC
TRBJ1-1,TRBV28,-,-,CASSFPGGEAFF,TGTGCCAGCAGTTTCCCCGGGGGTGAAGCTTTCTTT
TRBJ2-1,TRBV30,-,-,CAWTLGVGEQFF,TGTGCCTGGACTCTAGGGGTCGGCGAGCAGTTCTTC